This T cell receptor beta chain was sequenced during a study of memory CD4+ T cells and cytomegalovirus serostatus. Profiling relied on immunoSEQ multiplex PCR, and the TCRdb table lists in-frame clones only, not all of them. The sample shows about 38,000 clones, approximately 79% of them seen only once. The CDR3 runs to 14 residues. Trimming shortened V by 4 bases and J by 3 bases, and 11 bases separated the two germline ends. Germline V gene lookup returns CDR1 SGHRS and CDR2 YFSETQ. Single viable CD3+CD4+CD8-CD45RO+ cells were sorted as the memory CD4+ T cells. Details on this clone: The same CDR3 also results from other DNA sequences found in this sample.

This TCR was sampled from an adult in good health and CMV-seropositive. The sample comprised memory CD4+ T cells from blood. The chain combines TRBV5-1 with TRBJ1-5, with a weak D call TRBD1 (6 bases). The CDR3 loop is CASSPDSLNQPQHF. DNA of the CDR3: TGCGCCAGCAGCCCGGACAGCCTCAATCAGCCCCAGCATTTT. Looking up the rest from reference TRBV5-1 and TRBJ1-5 gives the full variable domain: KAGVTQTPRYLIKTRGQQVTLSCSPISGHRSVSWYQQTPGQGLQFLFEYFSETQRNKGNFPGRFSGRQFSNSRSEMNVSTLELGDSALYLCASSPDSLNQPQHFGDGTRLSIL.